This T cell receptor beta chain was sequenced in a study of PD-1 blockade in classical Hodgkin lymphoma. TCRdb's copy holds only in-frame clones and misses some; the assay was immunoSEQ multiplex PCR. The table has 100,000 or so clones, approximately 90% seen once. Time point described: cycle 4 day 1 (C4D1), after less than 7 weeks of nivolumab. All the patients suffered relapse after autologous stem cell transplantation, and brentuximab vedotin exposure differed. The sequences come from peripheral blood mononuclear cells (PBMCs), collected before the fourth cycle of nivolumab. This clonotype was sampled from a human donor with classical Hodgkin lymphoma.

CDR3 coding DNA: TGCGCCAGCAGCCCAGGGTGGACCACTGAAGCTTTCTTT. It specifies CASSPGWTTEAFF. The chain is built from TRBV5-1 and TRBJ1-1; the D gene is possibly TRBD1 (5 bases). Germline V gene sequence: CDR1 SGHRS, CDR2 YFSETQ. The CDR3 extends over 13 amino acids. Trimming shortened V by 4 bases and J by 4 bases, and 11 bases separated the two germline ends.